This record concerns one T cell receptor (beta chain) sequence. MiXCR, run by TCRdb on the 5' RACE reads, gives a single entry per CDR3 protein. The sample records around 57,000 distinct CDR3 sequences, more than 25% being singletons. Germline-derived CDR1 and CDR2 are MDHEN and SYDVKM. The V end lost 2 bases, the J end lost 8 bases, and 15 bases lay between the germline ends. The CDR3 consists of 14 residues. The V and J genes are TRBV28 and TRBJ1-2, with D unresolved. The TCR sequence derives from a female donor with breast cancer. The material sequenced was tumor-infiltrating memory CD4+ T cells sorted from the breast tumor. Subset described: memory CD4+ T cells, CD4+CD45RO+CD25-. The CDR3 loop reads CASSLNGGRLGYTF. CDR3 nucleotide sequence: TGTGCCAGCAGTTTAAACGGCGGAAGGTTAGGCTACACCTTC.